The clone carrying this TCR beta chain was counted a few times. Its antigen is still unknown. This entry belongs to a study of identical twins. The V segment lost 6 bases and the J segment 6 bases; nucleotides outside the gene matches: 8. Germline assignment: CDR1 SEHNR and CDR2 FQNEAQ (reference sequence). The CDR3 covers 13 residues. With template switching, a universal primer site was added, and the cDNA carried unique molecular identifiers. Via MiXCR, TCRdb re-called the 5' RACE reads, giving one row per CDR3 protein. The sample has hundreds of thousands of distinct CDR3 sequences; about 9.4% are singletons. Findings and limits, study-wide: Zero-insertion results could be subject to partial confounding by invariant MAIT and iNKT cells. A lower insertion count was a feature of abundant cord blood beta clonotypes, with no such feature in memory repertoires.

The same data also went into a second study, on yellow fever vaccine responses in identical twins.

The sample consisted of PBMCs. The rearrangement links TRBV7-9 to TRBJ2-7; 7 bases fit TRBD2. The sequence was obtained from a woman aged 18-30 years in good health. CDR3 protein: CASRGRADTEQYF. For the CDR3, the DNA is TGTGCCAGCAGGGGGAGGGCCGATACCGAGCAGTACTTC.